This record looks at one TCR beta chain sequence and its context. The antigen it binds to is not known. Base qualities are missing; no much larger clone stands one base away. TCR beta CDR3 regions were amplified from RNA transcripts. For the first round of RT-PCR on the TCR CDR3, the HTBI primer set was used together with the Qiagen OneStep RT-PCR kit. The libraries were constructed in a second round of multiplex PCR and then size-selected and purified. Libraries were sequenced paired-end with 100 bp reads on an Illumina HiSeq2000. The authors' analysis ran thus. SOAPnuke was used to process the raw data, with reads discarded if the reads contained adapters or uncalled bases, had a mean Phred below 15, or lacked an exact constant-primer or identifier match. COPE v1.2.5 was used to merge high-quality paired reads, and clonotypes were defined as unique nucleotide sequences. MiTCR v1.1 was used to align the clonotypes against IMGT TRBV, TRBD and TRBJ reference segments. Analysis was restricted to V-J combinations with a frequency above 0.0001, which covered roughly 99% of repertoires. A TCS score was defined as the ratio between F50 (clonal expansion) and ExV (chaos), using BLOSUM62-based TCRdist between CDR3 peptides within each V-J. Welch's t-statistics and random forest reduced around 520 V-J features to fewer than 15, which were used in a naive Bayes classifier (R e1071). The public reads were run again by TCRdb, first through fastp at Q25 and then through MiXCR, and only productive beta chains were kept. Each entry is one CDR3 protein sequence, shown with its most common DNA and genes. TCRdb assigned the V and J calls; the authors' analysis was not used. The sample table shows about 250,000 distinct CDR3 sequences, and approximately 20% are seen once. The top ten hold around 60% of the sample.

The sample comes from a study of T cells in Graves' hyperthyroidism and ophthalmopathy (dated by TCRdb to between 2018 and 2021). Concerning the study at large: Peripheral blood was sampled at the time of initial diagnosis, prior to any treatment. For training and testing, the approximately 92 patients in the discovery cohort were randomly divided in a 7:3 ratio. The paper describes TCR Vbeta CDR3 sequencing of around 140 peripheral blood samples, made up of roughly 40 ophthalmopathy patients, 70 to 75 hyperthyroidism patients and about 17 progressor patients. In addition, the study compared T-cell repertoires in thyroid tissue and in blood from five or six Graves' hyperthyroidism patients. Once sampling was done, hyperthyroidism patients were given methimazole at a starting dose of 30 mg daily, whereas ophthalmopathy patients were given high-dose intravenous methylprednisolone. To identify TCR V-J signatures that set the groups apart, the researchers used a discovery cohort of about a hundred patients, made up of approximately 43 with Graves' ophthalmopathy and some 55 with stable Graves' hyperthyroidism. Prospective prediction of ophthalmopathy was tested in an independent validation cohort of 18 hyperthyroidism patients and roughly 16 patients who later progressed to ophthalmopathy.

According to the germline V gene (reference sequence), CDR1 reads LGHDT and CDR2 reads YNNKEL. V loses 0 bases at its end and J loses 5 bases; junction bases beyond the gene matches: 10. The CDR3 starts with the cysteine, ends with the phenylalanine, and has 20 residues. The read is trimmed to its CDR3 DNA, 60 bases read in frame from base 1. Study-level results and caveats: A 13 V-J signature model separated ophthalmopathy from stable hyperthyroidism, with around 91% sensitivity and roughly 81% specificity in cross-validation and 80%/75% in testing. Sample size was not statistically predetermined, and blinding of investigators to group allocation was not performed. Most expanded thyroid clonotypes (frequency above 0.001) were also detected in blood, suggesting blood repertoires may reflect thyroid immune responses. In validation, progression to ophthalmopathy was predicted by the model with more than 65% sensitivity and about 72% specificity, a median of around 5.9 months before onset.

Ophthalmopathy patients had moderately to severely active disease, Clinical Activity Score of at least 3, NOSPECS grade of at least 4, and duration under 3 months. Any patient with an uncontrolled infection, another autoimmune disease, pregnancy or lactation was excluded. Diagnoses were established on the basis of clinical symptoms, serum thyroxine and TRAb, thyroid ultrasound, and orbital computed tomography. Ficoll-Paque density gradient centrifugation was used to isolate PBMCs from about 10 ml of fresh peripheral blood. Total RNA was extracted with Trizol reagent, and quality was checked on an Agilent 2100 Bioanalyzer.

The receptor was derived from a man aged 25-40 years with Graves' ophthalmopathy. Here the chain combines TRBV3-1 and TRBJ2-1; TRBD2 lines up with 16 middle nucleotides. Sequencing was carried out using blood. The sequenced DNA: TGTGCCAGCAGCCAAGACTACGGGACTAGCGGGAGGGCATGGGACAATGAGCAGTTCTTC. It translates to CASSQDYGTSGRAWDNEQFF.